This entry describes one TCR beta chain. These data come from a study of blood T cell repertoires in COVID-19. Across the whole study: There were acute and convalescent COVID-19 samples, and they came from the United States, Italy and Spain.

The CDR3 consists of 20 residues. Using immunoSEQ multiplex PCR, the repertoire was profiled, and TCRdb retains in-frame clones only, with some absent. This sample has some 36,000 clones, with roughly 90% found just once. The sample was peripheral blood. This receptor was taken from a man aged 55 to 70 with active or convalescent COVID-19. The chain links TRBV21-1 to TRBJ1-4. TRBV21-1 has pseudogene status. CDR3 sequence reads: CASSKDRIEEYLGSDEKLFF. The CDR3 coding sequence is TGTGCCAGCAGCAAAGATCGTATAGAGGAATACCTCGGATCAGATGAAAAACTGTTTTTT.